These 11 T cell receptor beta chains came from one sample sequenced in a study of T cells after posttransplantation cyclophosphamide. TCRdb keeps only in-frame clones here, not all; method: immunoSEQ multiplex PCR. The sample includes around 10,000 clones, 70% to 90% seen only once; the top ten take under 7%. Busulfan-fludarabine conditioning, marrow transplant, and cyclophosphamide on days +3 and +4 were administered. Material: PBMCs, obtained after allogeneic stem cell transplant with posttransplant cyclophosphamide. The receptors derive from a female patient aged 50-59 years who received an allogeneic stem cell transplant from a related donor, was CMV-positive, and had no GVHD. Some T cells may be the graft donor's.

The rearrangement uses TRBV6-4 and TRBJ2-7; a weak D match, TRBD2 (5 bases). Trimming cost V 6 bases and J 2 bases, with 11 bases left between them. The CDR3 has 13 amino acids. The germline V gene encodes CDR1 MRHNA and CDR2 SNTAGT. The CDR3 is CASRKDSAYEQYF. CDR3 in DNA: TGTGCCAGCAGGAAGGACTCAGCCTACGAGCAGTACTTC.

The J gene is TRBJ2-1, the V gene TRBV9; 8 nucleotides agree with TRBD2. Germline V lookup: CDR1 SGDLS, CDR2 YYNGEE. V was clipped by 4 bases and J by 6 bases; unmatched bases: 6. The CDR3 extends over 14 amino acids. CDR3 nucleotides: TGTGCCAGCAGCCCGAGACTAGCGATCAATGAGCAGTTCTTC. Protein: CASSPRLAINEQFF.

The chain has TRBV7-8 and TRBJ1-3, with TRBD1 matching 8 bases. The CDR3 loop spans 17 amino acids. The V and J ends lost 5 bases and 0 bases, in that order; junction bases with no gene match: 9. Germline V lookup: CDR1 SGHVS, CDR2 FQNEAQ. CDR3 amino acids: CASSVLQGASSGNTIYF. In nucleotides, the CDR3 is TGTGCCAGCAGCGTACTGCAGGGGGCTTCCTCTGGAAACACCATATATTTT. Looking up the rest from reference TRBV7-8 and TRBJ1-3 gives the full variable domain: GAGVSQSPRYKVAKRGQDVALRCDPISGHVSLFWYQQALGQGPEFLTYFQNEAQLDKSGLPSDRFFAERPEGSVSTLKIQRTQQEDSAVYLCASSVLQGASSGNTIYFGEGSWLTVV.

A remark on this clone: The germline gene is not matched at one end of the junction; a read error may be the cause. The chain uses TRBV7-7 and TRBJ2-2, with a possible D match to TRBD2 (7 bases). This CDR3 is built from 14 residues. The germline CDR1 and CDR2 sequences are SSHAT and FNYEAQ (reference sequence). The CDR3 loop is CASTLGGPSGELFF. DNA of the CDR3: TGTGCTAGCACCCTGGGGGGGCCGTCCGGGGAGCTGTTTTTT.

This chain uses TRBV6-6 with TRBJ1-2; TRBD1 matches 9 bases. Trimming at V came to 6 bases and at J to 7 bases, leaving 6 bases not matched to a gene. This CDR3 contains 13 residues. In germline, CDR1 is MNHNY, CDR2 SVGAGI (reference sequence). The CDR3 spells CASSKGQGLGYTF. In DNA form, the CDR3 reads TGTGCCAGCAGCAAGGGACAGGGTCTTGGCTACACCTTC.

The V and J genes are TRBV6-5 and TRBJ2-7, with TRBD1 as a possible D gene (6 bases). CDR3 length: 16 residues. The V gene lost 2 bases and the J gene lost 2 bases, with 16 bases spanning the gap. CDR1 is MNHEY and CDR2 is SVGAGI in the germline V gene. As DNA, the CDR3 is TGTGCCAGCAGTTACCTGACAGGTCCCGCTCCCTACGAGCAGTACTTC. This encodes CASSYLTGPAPYEQYF.

The chain is built from TRBV5-6 and TRBJ2-1, with 8 bases fitting TRBD2. This CDR3 spans 14 amino acids. J gave up 10 bases and V 4 bases, and 10 bases lay outside the gene matches. Per germline, CDR1 SGHDT and CDR2 YYEEEE. The CDR3 nucleotides are TGTGCCAGCAGCAAACGGACTAGCCTTAGGGAGCAGTTCTTC. It codes for CASSKRTSLREQFF. Full variable domain (rest looked up from reference TRBV5-6 and TRBJ2-1): DAGVTQSPTHLIKTRGQQVTLRCSPKSGHDTVSWYQQALGQGPQFIFQYYEEEERQRGNFPDRFSGHQFPNYSSELNVNALLLGDSALYLCASSKRTSLREQFFGPGTRLTVL.

The chain joins TRBV6-1 to TRBJ1-1; D gene ambiguous. Trimming stripped 4 bases from V and 5 bases from J, with 11 bases between. This CDR3 is built from 13 residues. Germline loops: CDR1 MNHNS, CDR2 SASEGT. The CDR3 bases are TGTGCCAGCAGTGGGGTGAGAGGAACTGAAGCTTTCTTT. It codes for CASSGVRGTEAFF.

J is TRBJ2-3 and V is TRBV7-3, with 12 bases that match TRBD2. The ends lost 5 bases at V and 4 bases at J; junction bases unmatched: 7. The germline gives CDR1 SGHTA, CDR2 FQGTGA. This CDR3 spans 16 amino acids. The CDR3 region has the DNA TGTGCCAGCAGCGCTTCGACTAGCGGGGGTTCAGATACGCAGTATTTT. Amino acid sequence: CASSASTSGGSDTQYF.

This clone was seen a few times. This chain uses TRBV6-6 with TRBJ2-1, with D possibly matching TRBD1 (7 bases). V lost 6 bases and J 5 bases, leaving 14 bases between the germline ends. From germline, CDR1 is MNHNY and CDR2 SVGAGI (reference sequence). The length of the CDR3 is 14 residues. The CDR3 reads CASRGGQPNNEQFF. CDR3 DNA: TGTGCCAGCAGGGGGGGACAGCCCAACAATGAGCAGTTCTTC.

The chain employs TRBV19 and TRBJ2-5; possible D gene TRBD2, 7 bases. The germline CDR1 and CDR2 sequences are LNHDA and SQIVND (reference sequence). The CDR3 covers 15 residues. With 3 bases removed from V and 2 bases from J, the gap between germline ends came to 13 bases. This chain's CDR3 is CASSMVGGAQETQYF. As DNA, the CDR3 is TGTGCCAGTAGTATGGTAGGGGGGGCACAAGAGACCCAGTACTTC.